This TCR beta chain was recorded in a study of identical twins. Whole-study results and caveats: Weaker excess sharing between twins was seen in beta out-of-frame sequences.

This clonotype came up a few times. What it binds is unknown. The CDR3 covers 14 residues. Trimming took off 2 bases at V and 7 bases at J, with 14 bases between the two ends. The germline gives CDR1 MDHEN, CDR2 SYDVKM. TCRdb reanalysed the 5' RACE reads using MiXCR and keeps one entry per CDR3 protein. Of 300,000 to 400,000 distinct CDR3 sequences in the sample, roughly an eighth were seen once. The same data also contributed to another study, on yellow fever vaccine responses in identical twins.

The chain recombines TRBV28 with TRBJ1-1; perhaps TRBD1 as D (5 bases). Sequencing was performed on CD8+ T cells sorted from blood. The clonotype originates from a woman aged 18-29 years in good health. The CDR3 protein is CASSLMGTLFEAFF. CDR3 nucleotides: TGTGCCAGCAGTTTAATGGGGACGCTCTTTGAAGCTTTCTTT.